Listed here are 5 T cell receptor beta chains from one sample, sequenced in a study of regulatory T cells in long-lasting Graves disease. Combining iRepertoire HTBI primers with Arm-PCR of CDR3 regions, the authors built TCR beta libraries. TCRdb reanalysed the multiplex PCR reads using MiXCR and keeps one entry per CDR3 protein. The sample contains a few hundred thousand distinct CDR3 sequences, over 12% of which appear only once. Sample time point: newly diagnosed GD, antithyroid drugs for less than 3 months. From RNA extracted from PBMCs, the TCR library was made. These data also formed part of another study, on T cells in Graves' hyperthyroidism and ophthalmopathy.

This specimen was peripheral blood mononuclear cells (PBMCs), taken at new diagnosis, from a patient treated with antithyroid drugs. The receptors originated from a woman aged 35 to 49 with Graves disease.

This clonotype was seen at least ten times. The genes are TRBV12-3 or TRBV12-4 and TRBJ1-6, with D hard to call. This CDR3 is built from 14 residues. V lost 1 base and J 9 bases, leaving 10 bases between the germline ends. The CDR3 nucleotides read TGTGCCAGCAGTTTAGGGGGAAGCGGTTCACCCCTCCACTTT. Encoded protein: CASSLGGSGSPLHF.

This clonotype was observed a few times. This chain's CDR3 is CASSLDQFQARELFF. CDR3 DNA sequence: TGTGCCAGCAGCTTAGATCAATTTCAAGCCCGGGAGCTGTTTTTT. The chain recombines TRBV11-2 with TRBJ2-2; D not resolved. The CDR3 contains 15 residues. Trimming cost V 0 bases and J 9 bases, with 14 bases left between them. The germline gives CDR1 SGHAT, CDR2 FQNNGV.

CDR3 nucleotides: TGTGCCAGCAGTATTAGGGTGATGAACACTGAAGCTTTCTTT. This gives the protein CASSIRVMNTEAFF. The chain is built from TRBV6-1 and TRBJ1-1, with no clear D. The CDR3 runs 14 residues. CDR1 and CDR2 (germline): MNHNS, SASEGT. V was clipped by 5 bases and J by 0 bases, with 10 bases between them.

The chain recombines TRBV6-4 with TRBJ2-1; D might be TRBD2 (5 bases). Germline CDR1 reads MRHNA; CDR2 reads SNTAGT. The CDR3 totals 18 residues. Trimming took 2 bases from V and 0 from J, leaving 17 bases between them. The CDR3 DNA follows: TGTGCCAGCAGTGACGTATGGGTGCGGGTAAGCTCCTACAATGAGCAGTTCTTC. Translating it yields CASSDVWVRVSSYNEQFF.

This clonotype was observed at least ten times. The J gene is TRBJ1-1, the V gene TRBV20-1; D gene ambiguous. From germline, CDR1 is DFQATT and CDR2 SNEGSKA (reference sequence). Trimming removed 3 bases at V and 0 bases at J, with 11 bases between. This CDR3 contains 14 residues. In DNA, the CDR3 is TGCAGTGCTAGTCGGCAGATCATGAACACTGAAGCTTTCTTT. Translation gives CSASRQIMNTEAFF.